This T cell receptor beta chain is drawn from a study of blood T cell repertoires in COVID-19. As for the study in general: Sources were T cells, B-cell-depleted T cells, or PBMCs; the material itself was cDNA or gDNA.

Libraries were prepared by immunoSEQ multiplex PCR; TCRdb keeps only in-frame clonotypes and omits some of them. The sample includes 100,000 to 150,000 clones, about 81% seen only once; the top ten take 3.5% to 4.5%. Per the germline V gene, CDR1 is SGDLS and CDR2 is YYNGEE. The junction had 13 bases not matched to a gene; V was cut back by 0 bases and J by 0 bases. This CDR3 region has 20 residues. The chain carries TRBV9 and TRBJ2-3, with 10 bases that match TRBD2. This sequence was found in a woman in her forties or fifties with acute or convalescent COVID-19. Sequenced input: peripheral blood. The CDR3: CASSVDIGGSGRLSTDTQYF. The CDR3 bases are TGTGCCAGCAGCGTAGACATCGGAGGTAGCGGGAGGCTTAGCACAGATACGCAGTATTTT.